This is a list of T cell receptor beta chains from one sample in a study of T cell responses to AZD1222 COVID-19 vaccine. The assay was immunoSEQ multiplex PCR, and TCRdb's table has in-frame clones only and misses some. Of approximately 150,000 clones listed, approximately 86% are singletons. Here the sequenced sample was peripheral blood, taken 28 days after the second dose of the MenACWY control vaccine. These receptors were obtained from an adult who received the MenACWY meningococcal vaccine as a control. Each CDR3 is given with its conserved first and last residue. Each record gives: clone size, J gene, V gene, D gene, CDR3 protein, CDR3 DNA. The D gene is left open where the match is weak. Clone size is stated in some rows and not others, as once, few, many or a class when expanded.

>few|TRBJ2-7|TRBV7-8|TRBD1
CASSHDDTGTGLDEQYF
TGTGCCAGCAGCCACGATGATACCGGGACAGGGCTCGACGAGCAGTACTTC
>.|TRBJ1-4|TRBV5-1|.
CASSPTGPHEKLFF
TGCGCCAGCAGCCCGACGGGACCTCATGAAAAACTGTTTTTT
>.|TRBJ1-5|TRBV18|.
CASSPDGGDQPQHF
TGTGCCAGCTCCCCAGACGGAGGGGATCAGCCCCAGCATTTT
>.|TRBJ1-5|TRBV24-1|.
CATSGGGQPQHF
TGTGCCACCAGTGGCGGGGGACAGCCCCAGCATTTT
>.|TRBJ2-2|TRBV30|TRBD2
CAWSVTSGRVGELFF
TGTGCCTGGAGTGTAACTAGCGGGAGGGTAGGGGAGCTGTTTTTT
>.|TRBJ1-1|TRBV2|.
CASRMTWRTEAFF
TGTGCCAGCAGAATGACGTGGCGGACTGAAGCTTTCTTT
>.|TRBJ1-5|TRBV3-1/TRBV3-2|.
CASSAIQGFQPQHF
TGTGCCAGCAGCGCCATCCAGGGTTTTCAGCCCCAGCATTTT
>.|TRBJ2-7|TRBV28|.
CASSLRGAYEQYF
TGTGCCAGCAGTTTGCGGGGCGCCTACGAGCAGTACTTC
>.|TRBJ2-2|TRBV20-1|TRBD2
CSASGLAGGRVNTGELFF
TGCAGTGCTAGTGGACTAGCGGGAGGGCGAGTTAACACCGGGGAGCTGTTTTTT
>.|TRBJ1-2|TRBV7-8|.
CASSSIQGSYGYTF
TGTGCCAGCAGCTCCATACAGGGATCCTATGGCTACACCTTC
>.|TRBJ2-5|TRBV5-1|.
CASSPNPVGQQETQYF
TGCGCCAGCAGCCCAAACCCCGTGGGGCAGCAAGAGACCCAGTACTTC
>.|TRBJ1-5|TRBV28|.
CASSPGQGIGFQPQHF
TGTGCCAGCAGCCCCGGGCAGGGAATAGGTTTTCAGCCCCAGCATTTT
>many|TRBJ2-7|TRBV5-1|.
CASSPEGREQYF
TGCGCCAGCAGCCCGGAGGGTCGCGAGCAGTACTTC
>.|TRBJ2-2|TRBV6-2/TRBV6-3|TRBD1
CASSQTGGWLNGELFF
TGTGCCAGCAGCCAGACAGGGGGCTGGTTGAACGGGGAGCTGTTTTTT
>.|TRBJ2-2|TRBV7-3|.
CASSLFGGGGDTGELFF
TGTGCCAGCAGCTTATTTGGAGGTGGAGGGGATACCGGGGAGCTGTTTTTT
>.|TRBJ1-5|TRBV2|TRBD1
CASSGSSGTGNNQPQHF
TGTGCCAGCAGTGGAAGCTCCGGGACAGGGAACAATCAGCCCCAGCATTTT
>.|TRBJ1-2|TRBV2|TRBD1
CASTILGGQGGGYTF
TGTGCCAGCACCATCCTTGGGGGACAGGGAGGTGGCTACACCTTC
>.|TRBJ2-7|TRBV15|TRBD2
CATSSGGTSGSYEQYF
TGTGCCACCAGCAGCGGTGGGACTAGCGGCTCCTACGAGCAGTACTTC
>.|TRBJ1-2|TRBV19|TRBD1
CASSMPQGWGGYTF
TGTGCCAGTAGTATGCCACAGGGGTGGGGTGGCTACACCTTC
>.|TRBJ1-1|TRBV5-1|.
CASSFSPGGAGTEAFF
TGCGCCAGCAGCTTCAGCCCTGGGGGGGCAGGCACTGAAGCTTTCTTT
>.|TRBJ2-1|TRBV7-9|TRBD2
CASSLGLAADEQFF
TGTGCCAGCAGCTTGGGGCTAGCGGCAGATGAGCAGTTCTTC
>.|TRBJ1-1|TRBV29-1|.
CSVEKNFGDTEAFF
TGCAGCGTCGAGAAAAACTTTGGTGACACTGAAGCTTTCTTT
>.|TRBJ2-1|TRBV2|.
CASSSLPNEQFF
TGTGCCTCCAGCAGCCTACCCAATGAGCAGTTCTTC
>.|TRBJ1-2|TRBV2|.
CASSVGNYGYTF
TGTGCCAGCAGTGTGGGGAACTATGGCTACACCTTC
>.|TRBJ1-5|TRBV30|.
CAWRAGGRHYSNQPQHF
TGTGCCTGGAGAGCGGGAGGAAGACATTATAGCAATCAGCCCCAGCATTTT
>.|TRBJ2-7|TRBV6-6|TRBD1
CASSPGQSTYEQYF
TGTGCCAGCAGCCCGGGACAGTCAACCTACGAGCAGTACTTC
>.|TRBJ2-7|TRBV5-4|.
CASSVPGRRHEQYF
TGTGCCAGCAGCGTACCGGGACGGCGCCACGAGCAGTACTTC
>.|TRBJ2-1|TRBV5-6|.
CASSLTGLEQFF
TGTGCCAGCAGCCTGACAGGTCTTGAGCAGTTCTTC
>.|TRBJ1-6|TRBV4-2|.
CASSQAGGRSSPLHF
TGTGCCAGCAGCCAAGCCGGAGGGAGGAGTTCACCCCTCCACTTT
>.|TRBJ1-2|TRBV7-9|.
CASSLSQGPGPRTGYTF
TGTGCCAGCAGCCTATCCCAGGGGCCGGGCCCGAGGACGGGCTACACCTTC
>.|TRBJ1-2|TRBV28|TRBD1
CASSPRQGFWGYTF
TGTGCCAGCAGTCCCCGACAGGGGTTCTGGGGCTACACCTTC
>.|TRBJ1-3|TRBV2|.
CASSGQVPGNTIYF
TGTGCCAGCAGTGGACAGGTCCCTGGAAACACCATATATTTT
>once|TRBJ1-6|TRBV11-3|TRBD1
CASSLEGQGDSPLHF
TGTGCCAGCAGCTTAGAGGGACAGGGCGATTCACCCCTCCACTTT
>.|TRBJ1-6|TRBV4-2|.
CASSQDMENSPLHF
TGTGCCAGCAGCCAAGATATGGAGAATTCACCCCTCCACTTT
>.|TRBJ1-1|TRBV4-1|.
CASSQGMDRGGKAFF
TGCGCCAGCAGCCAAGGCATGGACAGAGGGGGAAAAGCTTTCTTT
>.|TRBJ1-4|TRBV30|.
CAWSDVGGANEKLFF
TGTGCCTGGAGTGATGTCGGGGGAGCTAATGAAAAACTGTTTTTT
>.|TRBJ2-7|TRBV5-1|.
CASSLADSPYEQYF
TGCGCCAGCAGCTTAGCGGATTCCCCCTACGAGCAGTACTTC
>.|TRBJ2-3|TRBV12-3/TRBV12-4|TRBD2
CASRRGLAWAQYF
TGTGCCAGCAGACGAGGACTAGCCTGGGCGCAGTATTTT
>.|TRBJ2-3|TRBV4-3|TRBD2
CASSQYHRGLAGVTDTQYF
TGCGCCAGCAGCCAATACCACCGGGGGTTAGCGGGGGTCACAGATACGCAGTATTTT
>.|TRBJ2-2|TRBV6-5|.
CASSYPTSMGTGELFF
TGTGCCAGCAGTTACCCGACTAGTATGGGCACCGGGGAGCTGTTTTTT